This note documents a single TCR beta chain sequence. What it binds is unknown. One end of the junction does not line up with germline, which may come from a read error. Germline-derived CDR1 and CDR2 are MDHEN and SYDVKM. This CDR3 has 15 residues. The source of the sample is a study of OX40 agonist ivuxolimab in advanced cancers. Across the whole study: Ivuxolimab, which patients received intravenously every 2 weeks, was dosed at 0.01 to 10 mg/kg.

Generated by immunoSEQ multiplex PCR, the TCRdb table keeps only in-frame clones and is missing some. In the table there are about 84,000 clones, 85% to 95% of which are singletons. General study points: Normalized T-cell clonal expansion was also low in some nonresponders. Mean expanded clone counts were higher in CD8+ than CD4+ T cells.

This clonotype was obtained from an adult with an advanced solid tumor such as melanoma, head and neck, liver or kidney cancer. Material: CD4+ or CD8+ T cells sorted from blood, obtained in a trial of the OX40 agonist ivuxolimab. This chain links TRBV28 with TRBJ2-7, with 7 nucleotides matching TRBD1. The CDR3: CANSLLGDSNYEQYF. DNA for the CDR3: TGTGCCAACAGTTTATTGGGGGACAGTAACTACGAGCAGTACTTC.